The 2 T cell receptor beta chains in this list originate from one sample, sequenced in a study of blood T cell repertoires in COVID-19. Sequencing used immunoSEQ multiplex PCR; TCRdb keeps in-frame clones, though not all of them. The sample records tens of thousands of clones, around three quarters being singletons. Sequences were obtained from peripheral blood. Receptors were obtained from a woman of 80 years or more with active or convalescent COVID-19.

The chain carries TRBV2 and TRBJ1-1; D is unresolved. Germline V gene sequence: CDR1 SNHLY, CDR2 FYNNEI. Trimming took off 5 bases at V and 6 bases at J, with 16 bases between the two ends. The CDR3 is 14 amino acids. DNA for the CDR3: TGTGCCAGCAGTTCCTTGGGCAGGCGCGCTGAAGCTTTCTTT. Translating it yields CASSSLGRRAEAFF.

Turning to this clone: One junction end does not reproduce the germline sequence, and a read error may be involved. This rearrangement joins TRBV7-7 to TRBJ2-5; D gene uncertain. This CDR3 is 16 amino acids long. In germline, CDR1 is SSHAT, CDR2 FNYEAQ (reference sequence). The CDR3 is CASSPIVGIKVETQYF. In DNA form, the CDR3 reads TGTGCTAGCAGCCCGATCGTTGGCATAAAAGTGGAGACCCAGTACTTC.